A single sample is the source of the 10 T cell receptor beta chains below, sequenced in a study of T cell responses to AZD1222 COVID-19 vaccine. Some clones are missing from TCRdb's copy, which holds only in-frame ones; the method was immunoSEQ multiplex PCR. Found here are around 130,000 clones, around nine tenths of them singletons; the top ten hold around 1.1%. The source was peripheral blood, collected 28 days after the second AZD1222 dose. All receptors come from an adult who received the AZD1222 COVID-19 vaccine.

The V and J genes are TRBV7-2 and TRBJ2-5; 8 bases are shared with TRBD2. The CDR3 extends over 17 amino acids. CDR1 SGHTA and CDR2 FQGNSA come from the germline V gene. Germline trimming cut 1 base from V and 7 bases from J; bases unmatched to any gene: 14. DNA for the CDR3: TGTGCCAGCAGCTTAGGGGGAGGGACTAGAAATCGAGGGACCCAGTACTTC. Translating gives CASSLGGGTRNRGTQYF.

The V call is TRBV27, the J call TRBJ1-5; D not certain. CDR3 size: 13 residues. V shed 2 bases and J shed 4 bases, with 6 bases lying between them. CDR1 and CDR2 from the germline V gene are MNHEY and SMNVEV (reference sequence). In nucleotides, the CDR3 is TGTGCCAGCAGTTTAAACGGAAATCAGCCCCAGCATTTT. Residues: CASSLNGNQPQHF.

CDR3 region: CASSYQDRNIQYF. The CDR3 bases are TGTGCCAGCAGCTACCAGGACAGAAACATTCAGTACTTC. The gene calls are TRBV12-3 or TRBV12-4 and TRBJ2-4; a weak D match, TRBD1 (6 bases). The CDR3 sequence is 13 residues long. Trimming left V 6 bases short and J 6 bases short, with 12 bases between.

Written as DNA, the CDR3 is TGTGCCAGCAGGCCCGGTCGGCCTAACACCGGGGAGCTGTTTTTT. Translated: CASRPGRPNTGELFF. The chain combines TRBV6-5 with TRBJ2-2; D is ambiguous. The V gene lost 6 bases and the J gene lost 2 bases, with 13 bases spanning the gap. This CDR3 is 15 amino acids long. The V gene's germline CDR1 is MNHEY and CDR2 SVGAGI.

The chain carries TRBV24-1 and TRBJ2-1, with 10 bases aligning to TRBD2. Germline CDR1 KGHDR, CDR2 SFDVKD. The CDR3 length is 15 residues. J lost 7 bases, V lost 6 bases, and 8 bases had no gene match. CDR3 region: CATSSSGGAGNEQFF. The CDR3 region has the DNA TGTGCCACCAGTTCGAGCGGGGGGGCCGGGAATGAGCAGTTCTTC.

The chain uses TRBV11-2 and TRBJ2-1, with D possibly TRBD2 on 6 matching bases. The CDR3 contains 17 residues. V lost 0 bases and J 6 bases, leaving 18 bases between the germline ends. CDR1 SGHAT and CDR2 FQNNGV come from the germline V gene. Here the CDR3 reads CASSLDPPVGGGNEQFF. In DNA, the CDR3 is TGTGCCAGCAGCTTAGATCCCCCGGTGGGAGGAGGCAATGAGCAGTTCTTC. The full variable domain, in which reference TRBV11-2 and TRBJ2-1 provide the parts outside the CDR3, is EAGVAQSPRYKIIEKRQSVAFWCNPISGHATLYWYQQILGQGPKLLIQFQNNGVVDDSQLPKDRFSAERLKGVDSTLKIQPAKLEDSAVYLCASSLDPPVGGGNEQFFGPGTRLTVL.

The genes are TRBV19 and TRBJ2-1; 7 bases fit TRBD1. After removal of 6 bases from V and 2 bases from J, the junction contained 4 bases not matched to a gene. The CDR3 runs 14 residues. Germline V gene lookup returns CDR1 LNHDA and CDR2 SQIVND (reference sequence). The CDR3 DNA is TGTGCCAGTAGAGGAAGGGGGCCCTACAATGAGCAGTTCTTC. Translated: CASRGRGPYNEQFF.

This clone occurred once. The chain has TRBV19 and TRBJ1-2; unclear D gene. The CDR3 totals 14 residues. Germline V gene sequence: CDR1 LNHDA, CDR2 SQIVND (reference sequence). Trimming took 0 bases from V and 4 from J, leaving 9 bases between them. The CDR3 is CASSIDPTSYGYTF. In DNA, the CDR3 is TGTGCCAGTAGTATAGATCCGACCTCCTATGGCTACACCTTC.

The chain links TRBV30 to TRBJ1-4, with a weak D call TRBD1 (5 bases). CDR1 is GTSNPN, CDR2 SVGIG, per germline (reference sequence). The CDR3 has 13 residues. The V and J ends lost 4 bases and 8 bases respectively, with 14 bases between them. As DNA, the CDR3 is TGTGCCTGGAATCGGAGGGGCAGGGAAAAACTGTTTTTT. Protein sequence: CAWNRRGREKLFF.

The CDR3 protein is CASSLRGTGDIFLNTEAFF. In DNA form, the CDR3 reads TGTGCCAGCAGTTTACGGGGAACAGGGGACATTTTTTTGAACACTGAAGCTTTCTTT. This rearrangement joins TRBV27 to TRBJ1-1; 7 bases are a match to TRBD1. This CDR3 is 19 amino acids long. The J segment lost 0 bases and the V segment lost 2 bases, leaving 15 bases of the junction unmatched. From germline, CDR1 is MNHEY and CDR2 SMNVEV (reference sequence).